The 31 T cell receptor beta chains below come from one sample, sequenced in a study of graft-versus-host responses after intestinal transplantation. Data came from immunoSEQ multiplex PCR; TCRdb stores just in-frame clones and leaves some out. The profile shows about 15,000 clones, roughly 29% of them singletons. Stimulators, some 200,000 irradiated and violet-dye-labeled cells, were plated with some 200,000 CFSE-labeled responder cells. The source was alloreactive CD8+ T cells from a mixed lymphocyte reaction culture, collected before intestinal transplant. Subset defined: CFSE-low proliferating T cells sorted from approximately 6-day pre-transplant mixed lymphocyte reaction (GvH or HvG direction). The receptors shown here come from a human patient who received an intestinal transplant.

This clone was detected only a few times. This chain uses TRBV28 with TRBJ2-5; D is perhaps TRBD1 or TRBD2 (5 bases each). CDR3 size: 17 residues. Trimming removed 7 bases at V and 1 base at J, with 22 bases between. Germline V gene data show CDR1 as MDHEN and CDR2 as SYDVKM. CDR3 amino acids: CASTKAAGWRFQETQYF. In DNA form, the CDR3 reads TGTGCCAGCACCAAGGCCGCAGGGTGGAGGTTCCAAGAGACCCAGTACTTC.

This clone was counted between two and nine times. The V gene is TRBV15, the J gene TRBJ1-6, with 9 positions matching TRBD1. The length of the CDR3 is 18 residues. V trimming: 3 bases; J trimming: 4 bases; junction bases outside the gene matches: 10. CDR1 and CDR2 (germline): LNHNV, YYDKDF (reference sequence). CDR3 coding DNA: TGTGCCACCAGCAGCGACCCACAGGGGGCGTCGTATAATTCACCCCTCCACTTT. It codes for CATSSDPQGASYNSPLHF.

This clone appeared a single time. The genes are TRBV4-1 and TRBJ1-1, with no clear D. CDR1 is MGHRA and CDR2 is YSYEKL in the germline V gene. This CDR3 spans 14 amino acids. The V end lost 4 bases, the J end lost 1 base, and 10 bases lay between the germline ends. The CDR3 sequence is CASSRNLANTEAFF. For the CDR3, the DNA is TGCGCCAGCAGCCGAAACCTGGCGAACACTGAAGCTTTCTTT.

The J gene is TRBJ2-5, the V gene TRBV5-1; D is uncertain. This CDR3 spans 14 amino acids. Trimming removed 1 base from V and 0 bases from J, with 7 bases in between. The V gene's germline CDR1 is SGHRS and CDR2 YFSETQ. CDR3 nucleotides: TGCGCCAGCAGCTTGATCGGGTACCAAGAGACCCAGTACTTC. It translates to CASSLIGYQETQYF.

This clone was counted a few times. The chain links TRBV7-6 to TRBJ1-4, with D hard to call. The germline V gene encodes CDR1 SGHVS and CDR2 FNYEAQ. This CDR3 contains 15 residues. Trimming took off 1 base at V and 8 bases at J, with 14 bases between the two ends. CDR3 coding DNA: TGTGCCAGCAGCTTAGAAGGCAGAATGGGCGAAAAACTGTTTTTT. Protein product: CASSLEGRMGEKLFF.

The genes are TRBV2 and TRBJ1-6, with 11 nucleotides matching TRBD1. The CDR3 is made up of 14 amino acids. V trimming: 6 bases; J trimming: 7 bases; junction bases outside the gene matches: 2. Germline-derived CDR1 and CDR2 are SNHLY and FYNNEI. The CDR3 here is CASRGQGGNSPLHF. The CDR3, as DNA: TGTGCCAGCAGGGGACAGGGGGGAAATTCACCCCTCCACTTT.

By share, this clone counts as medium-sized. The chain links TRBV13 to TRBJ1-3; possible D gene TRBD1, 5 bases. Trimming cost V 4 bases and J 5 bases, with 6 bases left between them. Germline lookup yields CDR1 PRHDT and CDR2 FYEKMQ (reference sequence). The CDR3 runs 12 residues. Here the CDR3 reads CASSSGRNTIYF. As DNA, the CDR3 is TGTGCCAGCAGCTCAGGGAGAAACACCATATATTTT.

The V and J genes are TRBV30 and TRBJ2-1, with 7 bases aligning to TRBD2. After removal of 0 bases from V and 4 bases from J, the junction contained 12 bases not matched to a gene. The germline V gene has CDR1 GTSNPN and CDR2 SVGIG (reference sequence). This CDR3 is 17 amino acids long. CDR3 nucleotide sequence: TGTGCCTGGAGTGTACTCGCGGGAGATTTATGGTACAATGAGCAGTTCTTC. Translating gives CAWSVLAGDLWYNEQFF.

The chain couples TRBV5-6 to TRBJ1-5, with D perhaps TRBD1 (6 bases). Trimming left V 7 bases short and J 4 bases short, with 18 bases between. Germline CDR1 SGHDT, CDR2 YYEEEE. The CDR3 is 15 amino acids. The CDR3 nucleotides read TGTGCCAGCTCACCCTACAGGGTACGGAATCAGCCCCAGCATTTT. It codes for CASSPYRVRNQPQHF.

This clone was recorded only once. The chain combines TRBV19 with TRBJ1-1, with TRBD1 identical over 8 bases. Germline V gives CDR1 LNHDA, CDR2 SQIVND (reference sequence). This CDR3 is built from 15 residues. V shed 4 bases and J 5 bases; nucleotides not matched to a gene: 9. Here the CDR3 reads CASSTSTGGGTEAFF. For the CDR3, the DNA is TGTGCCAGTAGTACCTCAACAGGGGGAGGTACTGAAGCTTTCTTT.

The V call is TRBV28, the J call TRBJ1-3; no definite D call. V was cut by 5 bases and J by 4 bases, with 15 bases left in between. This CDR3 is built from 15 residues. From germline, CDR1 is MDHEN and CDR2 SYDVKM. CDR3 bases: TGTGCCAGCAGTACCCGAGGGAGTGGAGGAAACACCATATATTTT. Encoded protein: CASSTRGSGGNTIYF. The variable domain in full, completed from reference TRBV28 and TRBJ1-3, reads DVKVTQSSRYLVKRTGEKVFLECVQDMDHENMFWYRQDPGLGLRLIYFSYDVKMKEKGDIPEGYSVSREKKERFSLILESASTNQTSMYLCASSTRGSGGNTIYFGEGSWLTVV.

The chain carries TRBV7-3 and TRBJ2-7; 7 positions agree with TRBD1. Per the germline V gene, CDR1 is SGHTA and CDR2 is FQGTGA. The CDR3 is made up of 17 amino acids. Trimming cost V 1 base and J 0 bases; bases outside gene matches: 9. The DNA for the CDR3 is TGTGCCAGCAGCTTAATGCTACAGGGGCTGACCTCCTACGAGCAGTACTTC. This encodes CASSLMLQGLTSYEQYF.

By sample fraction, this clone is medium-sized. V gene TRBV9 combines with J gene TRBJ1-3; D call uncertain. CDR1 and CDR2 (germline): SGDLS, YYNGEE. V gave up 0 bases and J gave up 2 bases, with 9 bases separating them. CDR3 length: 15 amino acids. CDR3 sequence: CASSVEFGPGNTIYF. The CDR3 DNA follows: TGTGCCAGCAGCGTAGAGTTCGGTCCTGGAAACACCATATATTTT.

The V call is TRBV4-1, the J call TRBJ2-7, with D tentatively TRBD2 (5 bases). V was cut by 4 bases and J by 4 bases, with 11 bases left in between. The CDR3 spans 13 residues. Per the germline V gene, CDR1 is MGHRA and CDR2 is YSYEKL. CDR3 protein: CASSLGSEYEQYF. As DNA, the CDR3 is TGCGCCAGCAGCCTAGGGAGCGAATACGAGCAGTACTTC.

This clone was counted a single time. J is TRBJ1-5 and V is TRBV4-1, with no clear D. Germline assignment: CDR1 MGHRA and CDR2 YSYEKL. V gave up 3 bases and J gave up 2 bases, with 8 bases separating them. The length of the CDR3 is 14 residues. The CDR3 sequence is CASSQGGRNQPQHF. In DNA form, the CDR3 reads TGCGCCAGCAGCCAGGGTGGGCGCAATCAGCCCCAGCATTTT.

This chain joins TRBV28 and TRBJ2-7, with D possibly being TRBD2 (6 bases). The CDR3 spans 13 residues. CDR1 is MDHEN, CDR2 SYDVKM, per germline. V was clipped by 8 bases and J by 0 bases, with 11 bases between them. Here the CDR3 reads CASRGRSSYEQYF. As DNA, the CDR3 is TGTGCCAGCCGGGGGAGGAGCTCCTACGAGCAGTACTTC.

The chain combines TRBV4-1 with TRBJ2-5; 11 bases line up with TRBD2. This CDR3 contains 15 residues. The germline CDR1 and CDR2 sequences are MGHRA and YSYEKL. Trimming took 4 bases from V and 2 from J; bases not matched to a gene: 3. CDR3 sequence reads: CASSPRLAGQETQYF. CDR3 coding DNA: TGCGCCAGCAGCCCCCGACTAGCGGGGCAAGAGACCCAGTACTTC.

This clone is termed medium-sized (0.01 to 0.1%). The gene calls are TRBV10-2 and TRBJ2-7; D is unclear. V shed 7 bases and J shed 0 bases, with 10 bases lying between them. This CDR3 has 13 residues. Germline V gene lookup returns CDR1 WSHSY and CDR2 SAAADI. The CDR3 DNA sequence: TGCGCCAGCACTGCCCGCGGCTCCTACGAGCAGTACTTC. This translates into CASTARGSYEQYF.

The chain combines TRBV6-5 with TRBJ1-3, with D possibly being TRBD1 (6 bases). The CDR3 is made up of 15 amino acids. Trimming stripped 4 bases from V and 2 bases from J, with 12 bases between. Germline CDR1 and CDR2: MNHEY and SVGAGI. The DNA for the CDR3 is TGTGCCAGCAGTTTACAGGGTTCCGCTGGAAACACCATATATTTT. It yields the protein CASSLQGSAGNTIYF.

This clone has only a few counts. The rearrangement links TRBV28 to TRBJ2-5; 11 bases map to TRBD2. With 5 bases clipped from V and 4 bases from J, the junction kept 9 bases outside the gene matches. From germline, CDR1 is MDHEN and CDR2 SYDVKM. CDR3 length: 16 residues. In DNA, the CDR3 is TGTGCCAGCAGTGTCCCCCTAGCGGGAGGTTCAGAGACCCAGTACTTC. Encoded protein: CASSVPLAGGSETQYF.

This clone appeared a few times. V gene TRBV6-6 combines with J gene TRBJ2-7; no definite D call. V dropped 8 bases and J dropped 3 bases, with 20 bases sitting between them. The CDR3 loop spans 15 amino acids. Germline V gene lookup returns CDR1 MNHNY and CDR2 SVGAGI (reference sequence). Written as DNA, the CDR3 is TGTGCCAGCTTCCGCGACATGAATTCTGTCTACGAGCAGTACTTC. Protein sequence: CASFRDMNSVYEQYF.

There are a few counts of this clone. The rearrangement joins TRBV6-1 to TRBJ2-1, with TRBD1 matching over 12 bases. Per the germline V gene, CDR1 is MNHNS and CDR2 is SASEGT. J gave up 8 bases and V 5 bases, and 7 bases lay outside the gene matches. CDR3 length: 15 amino acids. The CDR3 region is CASSMGQGAGYEQFF. In DNA form, the CDR3 reads TGTGCCAGCAGTATGGGACAGGGGGCGGGATATGAGCAGTTCTTC.

The rearrangement joins TRBV6-5 to TRBJ2-5; 11 nucleotides match TRBD2. Looked up from germline, CDR1 is MNHEY and CDR2 is SVGAGI. The length of the CDR3 is 14 residues. J gave up 4 bases and V 5 bases, and 3 bases lay outside the gene matches. CDR3 loop: CASSASGGRETQYF. The CDR3 region has the DNA TGTGCCAGCAGTGCTAGCGGGGGGAGAGAGACCCAGTACTTC.

The chain joins TRBV10-3 to TRBJ2-1; perhaps TRBD1 as D (5 bases). Germline assignment: CDR1 ENHRY and CDR2 SYGVKD. The V end was cut by 4 bases, the J end by 8 bases, with 9 bases between. This CDR3 comprises 12 residues. The CDR3 spells CAISGGPYEQFF. The DNA of the CDR3 is TGTGCCATCAGTGGGGGCCCTTATGAGCAGTTCTTC.

CDR3 loop: CASSLFLNTEAFF. In nucleotides, the CDR3 is TGTGCCAGCAGCTTATTCCTGAACACTGAAGCTTTCTTT. The V call is TRBV7-8, the J call TRBJ1-1; no definite D call. V dropped 2 bases and J dropped 0 bases, with 4 bases sitting between them. The germline gives CDR1 SGHVS, CDR2 FQNEAQ. The CDR3 loop spans 13 amino acids.

The rearrangement links TRBV21-1 to TRBJ1-1; no DNA check was done on the table's D call, TRBD1. TRBV21-1 constitutes a pseudogene. This CDR3 is 13 amino acids long. The CDR3 is CARAGTGSTEAFF. CDR3 DNA sequence: TGTGCCAGGGCCGGGACAGGGAGCACTGAAGCTTTCTTT.

The sample holds a few counts of this clone. V gene TRBV11-2 combines with J gene TRBJ1-1, with 7 bases identical to TRBD1. This CDR3 contains 15 residues. Losses at the gene ends were 5 bases for V and 1 base for J; bases not matched to a gene: 7. Germline V gene lookup returns CDR1 SGHAT and CDR2 FQNNGV. CDR3 in amino acids: CASSPYRGRNTEAFF. The DNA for the CDR3 is TGTGCCAGCAGCCCGTACAGGGGACGGAACACTGAAGCTTTCTTT.

The rearrangement joins TRBV19 to TRBJ2-2, with D possibly called TRBD1 or TRBD2 (5 bases each). The CDR3 runs 15 residues. The germline gives CDR1 LNHDA, CDR2 SQIVND (reference sequence). V lost 4 bases to trimming and J lost 1 base, with 10 bases between them. In nucleotides, the CDR3 is TGTGCCAGTAGTAACTCGGGACGGAACACCGGGGAGCTGTTTTTT. Translating it yields CASSNSGRNTGELFF.

This clone was counted between two and nine times. The rearrangement links TRBV19 to TRBJ1-4; maybe TRBD1 (6 bases). Trimming took off 1 base at V and 0 bases at J, with 9 bases between the two ends. The V gene's germline CDR1 is LNHDA and CDR2 SQIVND (reference sequence). CDR3 length: 16 amino acids. In nucleotides, the CDR3 is TGTGCCAGTAGTATAGTGAAGGGGGCAACTAATGAAAAACTGTTTTTT. This encodes CASSIVKGATNEKLFF.

V gene TRBV11-2 combines with J gene TRBJ1-1; 7 bases map to TRBD1. Germline lookup yields CDR1 SGHAT and CDR2 FQNNGV. The V and J ends lost 4 bases and 5 bases, in that order; junction bases with no gene match: 4. CDR3 length: 13 amino acids. As DNA, the CDR3 is TGTGCCAGCAGCTCGACAGGGCGGACTGAAGCTTTCTTT. Protein: CASSSTGRTEAFF.

The CDR3 sequence: CASSSAGGYGYTF. The CDR3 DNA reads TGTGCCAGCAGCTCAGCTGGGGGCTATGGCTACACCTTC. The chain combines TRBV7-3 with TRBJ1-2; tentatively, D is TRBD1 (5 bases). Germline V CDR1 and CDR2: SGHTA, FQGTGA. V was pared by 4 bases and J by 4 bases, with 10 bases between. The CDR3 extends over 13 amino acids.